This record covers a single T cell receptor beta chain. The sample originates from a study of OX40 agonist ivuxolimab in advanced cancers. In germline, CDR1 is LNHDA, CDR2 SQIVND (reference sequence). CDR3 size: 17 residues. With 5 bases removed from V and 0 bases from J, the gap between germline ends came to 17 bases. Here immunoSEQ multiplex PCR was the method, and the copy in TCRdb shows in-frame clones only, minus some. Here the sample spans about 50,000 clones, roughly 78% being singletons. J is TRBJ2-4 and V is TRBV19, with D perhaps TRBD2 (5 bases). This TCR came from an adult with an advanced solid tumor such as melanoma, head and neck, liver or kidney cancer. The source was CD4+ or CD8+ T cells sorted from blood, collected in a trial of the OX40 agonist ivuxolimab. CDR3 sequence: CASSGGRLLLAKNIQYF. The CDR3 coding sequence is TGTGCCAGTAGTGGAGGAAGACTCCTCCTAGCCAAAAACATTCAGTACTTC.